The text below deals with one T cell receptor beta chain. As yet, its antigen is unknown. The source of the sample is a study of blood T cells in healthy people across ages. Study background: With template switching, about one barcoded beta molecule was captured per two T cells.

With a J-beta primer mix and a sample-barcoded 5' primer, a second PCR ran about 7 to 12 cycles. In TCRdb, the 5' RACE reads were re-called with MiXCR into one record per CDR3 protein. This sample has roughly 1.9 million distinct CDR3 sequences, with approximately 39% found just once. Study-wide results and limits: Long-lived and aged donors differed, with more naive CD4+ cells and higher diversity in the long-lived. Age showed a roughly linear inverse relationship with TCR beta diversity per million T cells. Reliance upon unsorted PBMCs precluded definitive naive versus antigen-experienced comparison.

V was trimmed by 4 bases and J by 9 bases, leaving 13 bases between them. In germline, CDR1 is SQVTM, CDR2 ANQGSEA. CDR3 size: 11 residues. Specimen: blood. V gene TRBV29-1 combines with J gene TRBJ2-7; possibly TRBD2 for D (5 bases). The clonotype originates from a human donor in good health. CDR3 in amino acids: CSVADPAGQYF. The CDR3 DNA sequence: TGCAGCGTTGCGGATCCCGCGGGGCAGTACTTC.